This T cell receptor beta chain was recovered during a study of blood T cell repertoires in COVID-19. Study-level background: Specimens from acute and convalescent COVID-19 originated in the United States, Italy and Spain. PBMCs, B-cell-depleted T cells, or T cells provided the cDNA or gDNA that made up the material.

Per the authors' pipeline: How many nucleated cells were present was estimated from reference gene primer amplification. The method was immunoSEQ multiplex PCR; TCRdb's version includes in-frame clones alone and lacks a portion of them. V, J and clone size reflect that table, while D and trimming were determined from the DNA. The table includes under 60,000 clones, 90% to 95% detected once. Trimming cost V 8 bases and J 0 bases, with 8 bases left between them. The CDR3 consists of 12 residues. In germline, CDR1 is LNHDA, CDR2 SQIVND (reference sequence). The chain combines TRBV19 with TRBJ2-7; no definite D call. Sequenced sample: peripheral blood. The TCR comes from a man aged 45-60 years with acute or convalescent COVID-19. This CDR3 is CASSANSYEQYF. The DNA for the CDR3 is TGTGCCAGTTCTGCGAACTCCTACGAGCAGTACTTC.